This T cell receptor beta chain appears in the sequencing data of a study of identical twins. TCRdb re-analysed the 5' RACE reads in MiXCR, keeping a single row per CDR3 protein. The sample includes approximately 600,000 distinct CDR3 sequences, just under 10% of them seen just once. Study-wide results and caveats: Abundant beta clonotypes from cord blood had fewer insertions, unlike memory repertoires, which showed none.

Germline CDR1 is DFQATT and CDR2 is SNEGSKA (reference sequence). V dropped 4 bases and J dropped 0 bases, with 19 bases sitting between them. The CDR3 totals 16 residues. This clonotype was detected many times. Antigen unknown. These sequences were also reported in another study, on yellow fever vaccine responses in identical twins.

The sequencing input was PBMCs. The chain recombines TRBV20-1 with TRBJ2-7, with D tentatively TRBD1 or TRBD2 (5 bases each). The receptor was isolated from a woman between 18 and 29 years old in good health. The CDR3 coding sequence is TGCAGTGCTAACCTCATGGGGGTCCTGAACTCCTACGAGCAGTACTTC. It translates to CSANLMGVLNSYEQYF.